The 9 T cell receptor beta chains below all came from one sample that was sequenced in a study of T cells after yellow fever vaccination. Using its own MiXCR run on the 5' RACE reads, TCRdb lists one record per CDR3 protein. This repertoire shows about 330,000 distinct CDR3 sequences, roughly 6.8% found once; its top ten account for 15% to 20%. The sequenced sample was PBMCs, obtained roughly seven weeks after the first yellow fever vaccination. The source of these receptors is a man younger than 35 who received the YFV17D yellow fever vaccine.

The chain carries TRBV18 and TRBJ1-1; a weak D match, TRBD1 (5 bases). CDR3 length: 16 amino acids. Trimming removed 1 base from V and 1 base from J, with 13 bases in between. Germline assignment: CDR1 KGHSH and CDR2 LQKENI. The chain's CDR3 is CASSPRGAIGNTEAFF. In DNA form, the CDR3 reads TGTGCCAGCTCACCACGTGGGGCGATAGGGAACACTGAAGCTTTCTTT. The entire variable domain, with the rest obtained from reference TRBV18 and TRBJ1-1, is as follows: NAGVMQNPRHLVRRRGQEARLRCSPMKGHSHVYWYRQLPEEGLKFMVYLQKENIIDESGMPKERFSAEFPKEGPSILRIQQVVRGDSAAYFCASSPRGAIGNTEAFFGQGTRLTVV.

The V call is TRBV28, the J call TRBJ1-5; D remains ambiguous. This CDR3 contains 16 residues. Looked up from germline, CDR1 is MDHEN and CDR2 is SYDVKM. Trimming cost V 6 bases and J 3 bases, with 18 bases left between them. Written as DNA, the CDR3 is TGTGCCAGCAGGACCAAAGGGCTACGGAACAATCAGCCCCAGCATTTT. Amino acid sequence: CASRTKGLRNNQPQHF. Variable domain in full (rest from reference TRBV28 and TRBJ1-5): DVKVTQSSRYLVKRTGEKVFLECVQDMDHENMFWYRQDPGLGLRLIYFSYDVKMKEKGDIPEGYSVSREKKERFSLILESASTNQTSMYLCASRTKGLRNNQPQHFGDGTRLSIL.

The table lists this clonotype with a few counts. The chain uses TRBV10-3 and TRBJ2-7, with a weak D call TRBD1 (6 bases). The CDR3 covers 14 residues. The germline CDR1 and CDR2 sequences are ENHRY and SYGVKD. Trimming stripped 0 bases from V and 6 bases from J, with 12 bases between. This CDR3 is CAISESHRVREQYV. The CDR3, as DNA: TGTGCCATCAGTGAGTCGCACAGGGTACGCGAGCAGTACGTC.

This clonotype was counted a few times. This chain uses TRBV4-1 with TRBJ1-3; no clear D. Germline assignment: CDR1 MGHRA and CDR2 YSYEKL. The ends were cut back, 0 bases at V and 2 bases at J, with 14 bases in the middle. The CDR3 loop spans 17 amino acids. The CDR3 region has the DNA TGCGCCAGCAGCCAAGACCCAGGAGCCCGTGCTGGAAACACCATATATTTT. Protein: CASSQDPGARAGNTIYF.

This clonotype came up a few times. The gene calls are TRBV5-5 and TRBJ2-1; TRBD1 or TRBD2 may be the D gene (5 bases each). CDR1 SGHKS and CDR2 YYEKEE come from the germline V gene (reference sequence). The CDR3 is made up of 12 amino acids. The germline V and J ends were trimmed by 4 bases and 16 bases, with 18 bases remaining between them. CDR3 bases: TGTGCCAGCAGCCTCCGGGACGCGGAGAAATTCTTC. Amino acids: CASSLRDAEKFF.

Only a few counts were recorded for this clonotype. This rearrangement joins TRBV6-5 to TRBJ1-1; a possible D gene is TRBD1 (5 bases). The V gene lost 2 bases and the J gene lost 6 bases, with 7 bases spanning the gap. The V gene's germline CDR1 is MNHEY and CDR2 SVGAGI. There are 12 residues in the CDR3. The CDR3, as DNA: TGTGCCAGCAGTTACGGGGCGTCTGAAGCTTTCTTT. Translating gives CASSYGASEAFF.

This clonotype was recorded at least ten times. The CDR3 region has the DNA TGTGCCAGCAGCCACTCTGGAAACACCATATATTTT. Amino acid sequence: CASSHSGNTIYF. V is TRBV7-9 and J is TRBJ1-3, with D uncertain. The V end was cut by 5 bases, the J end by 0 bases, with 2 bases between. This CDR3 contains 12 residues. Germline values: CDR1 SEHNR, CDR2 FQNEAQ (reference sequence).

The rearrangement joins TRBV7-9 to TRBJ1-2; no firm D call. V dropped 5 bases and J dropped 0 bases, with 13 bases sitting between them. From germline, CDR1 is SEHNR and CDR2 FQNEAQ (reference sequence). This CDR3 has 15 amino acids. CDR3 region: CASSPLGIPNYGYTF. CDR3 DNA: TGTGCCAGCAGCCCCCTGGGCATACCTAACTATGGCTACACCTTC.

This clonotype was counted a few times. The chain is built from TRBV6-6 and TRBJ2-2; D gene unclear. This CDR3 has 12 residues. CDR1 and CDR2 (germline): MNHNY, SVGAGI (reference sequence). Trimming took 2 bases from V and 6 from J, leaving 4 bases between them. This chain's CDR3 is CASSYEPGELFF. The CDR3 region has the DNA TGTGCCAGCAGTTACGAGCCCGGGGAGCTGTTTTTT.